The sample holds many counts of the clone carrying this TCR beta chain. The antigen remains undetermined. The CDR3 loop spans 18 amino acids. J gave up 2 bases and V 5 bases, and 7 bases lay outside the gene matches. Sample-barcoded 5' priming and a J-beta primer mix drove a second PCR of roughly 6 to 12 cycles. TCRdb used MiXCR to reprocess the 5' RACE reads, holding one entry per CDR3 protein. The data show hundreds of thousands of distinct CDR3 sequences, about 30% seen once. The sample is drawn from a study of blood T cells in healthy people across ages. Study findings and constraints: Estimates drawn from one million T cells were deemed to understate diversity.

The specimen was blood. The TCR comes from a woman of 80 years or more in good health. The J gene is TRBJ2-3, the V gene TRBV12-3 or TRBV12-4, with TRBD2 matching 16 bases. In nucleotides, the CDR3 is TGTGCCAGCAGTCCCCCGGGACTAGCGGGGGGGAACACAGATACGCAGTATTTT. Translated, it gives CASSPPGLAGGNTDTQYF.